The source of this TCR beta chain is a study of T cells after yellow fever vaccination (dated 2019 in TCRdb). Notes on the research overall: The SMART-Seq v4 Ultra Low Input RNA kit was used to prepare libraries from fractions with low cell numbers. Two healthy male donors, one aged 18 to 30 and one aged 30 to 39 years, were included in the cohort. Blood was collected at multiple timepoints before and after primary and secondary immunization, and bulk PBMC replicates and cell subsets were isolated. Bulk TCR alpha and beta repertoires were sequenced longitudinally to track T-cell clones before and after primary and booster YFV17D yellow fever vaccination.

This clonotype was picked up many times. Its binding antigen is unknown. No clone much larger than this one lies a single base away; base qualities are absent. The treatment or condition label for this specimen denotes: live attenuated yellow fever vaccine strain. PBMCs were isolated from peripheral blood using a standard Ficoll-Paque protocol. CD4 and CD8 T-cell fractions were isolated with Dynabeads CD4 and CD8 positive selection kits. TriZol was used to extract RNA from bulk PBMCs, CD4 and CD8 fractions, and dextramer-positive and dextramer-negative fractions. TCR cDNA was synthesized by 5'RACE template switching, which introduced a universal primer site and unique molecular identifiers. Priming of cDNA synthesis was performed from both the TCR alpha and TCR beta constant segments. Library amplification used two PCR steps, and the second PCR step added sample barcodes and sequencing adapters. Sequencing of the libraries was done on either Illumina HiSeq 2500 (2x100 bp) or NovaSeq (2x150 bp). Per the authors' processing: Reads were demultiplexed and collapsed into UMI consensus sequences with MIGEC, and V(D)J alignment was performed with MiXCR. Using edgeR on replicate PBMC samples, clonotypes were called vaccine-responding if FDR was below 0.01 and the log2 fold change was above 5 up to day 15. Each bulk clonotype received a CD4 or CD8 identity based on whether the sequenced CD4 or CD8 repertoire contained that clonotype at higher abundance. Using fastp trimming at Q25 and MiXCR clonotype assembly, TCRdb reanalyzed the public sequencing data and kept in-frame beta chains. Identical CDR3 protein sequences are pooled into one entry, listed with their most common genes and DNA. TCRdb's processing, not the study's, gives the V and J calls here. The sample table shows 68,000 or so distinct CDR3 sequences, and over 6.5% are seen once. 37% of the sample is held by the ten biggest clonotypes.

Including cysteine and phenylalanine, the CDR3 has 15 amino acids. Of all the DNA, just the CDR3 is kept, 45 bases in frame from base 1. In the germline V gene, CDR1 corresponds to MGHRA and CDR2 to YSYEKL. V loses 0 bases of germline sequence and J loses 5 bases, and the interval between the two ends is 14 bases. General findings and caveats noted by the study authors: Compared with the primary T-cell response, the secondary T-cell response was faster but weaker, reaching its peak on day 5 rather than on day 15. Computational filtering was needed because FACS-sorted repertoires could contain abundant contaminating clonotypes from the bulk population. A small fraction of clonotypes appeared in both the CD4 and CD8 compartments, likely as a result of convergent recombination. Most clones expanded after primary vaccination were re-detected after the booster (about 96% of CD4 and more than 70% of CD8), suggesting broad memory maintenance. Only a couple of donors were included in the study, so the extent to which the findings can be generalized is limited.

The sequenced sample was CD8+ T cells sorted from PBMCs, obtained more than 35 days after the first yellow fever vaccination. The source is a man aged 18 to 30 who received the YFV17D yellow fever vaccine. Here the chain combines TRBV4-1 and TRBJ2-7; the D gene is possibly TRBD2, with 5 bases matching. The encoded CDR3 is CASSQETGLLNEQYF. The nucleotide sequence is given as TGCGCCAGCAGCCAAGAGACTGGACTGTTGAACGAGCAGTACTTC.